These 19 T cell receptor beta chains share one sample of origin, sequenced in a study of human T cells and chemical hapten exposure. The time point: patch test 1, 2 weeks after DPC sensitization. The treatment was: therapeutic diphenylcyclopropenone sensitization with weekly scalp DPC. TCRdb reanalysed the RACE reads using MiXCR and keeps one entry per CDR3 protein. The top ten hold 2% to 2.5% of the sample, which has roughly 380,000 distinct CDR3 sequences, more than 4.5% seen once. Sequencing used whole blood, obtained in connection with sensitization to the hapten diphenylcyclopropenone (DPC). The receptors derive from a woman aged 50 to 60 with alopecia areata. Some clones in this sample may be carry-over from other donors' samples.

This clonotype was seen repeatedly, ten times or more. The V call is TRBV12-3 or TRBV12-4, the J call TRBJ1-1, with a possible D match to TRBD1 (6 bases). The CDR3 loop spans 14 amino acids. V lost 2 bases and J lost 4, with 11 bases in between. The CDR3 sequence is CASSLMAGATEAFF. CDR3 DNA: TGTGCCAGCAGTTTAATGGCAGGGGCCACTGAAGCTTTCTTT.

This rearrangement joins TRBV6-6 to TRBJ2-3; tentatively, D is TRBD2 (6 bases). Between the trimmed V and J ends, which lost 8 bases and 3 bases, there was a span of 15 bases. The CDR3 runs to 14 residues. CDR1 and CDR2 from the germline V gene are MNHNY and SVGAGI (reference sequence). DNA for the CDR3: TGTGCCAGCGACCGGGGGTCCTCTACAGATACGCAGTATTTT. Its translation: CASDRGSSTDTQYF.

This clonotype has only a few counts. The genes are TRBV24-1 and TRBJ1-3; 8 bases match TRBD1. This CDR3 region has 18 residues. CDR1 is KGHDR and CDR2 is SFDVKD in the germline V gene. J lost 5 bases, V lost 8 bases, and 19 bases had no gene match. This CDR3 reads CATTPTGAPPGSRNTIYF. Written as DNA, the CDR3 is TGTGCCACCACCCCGACAGGGGCGCCCCCGGGCTCCCGAAACACCATATATTTT.

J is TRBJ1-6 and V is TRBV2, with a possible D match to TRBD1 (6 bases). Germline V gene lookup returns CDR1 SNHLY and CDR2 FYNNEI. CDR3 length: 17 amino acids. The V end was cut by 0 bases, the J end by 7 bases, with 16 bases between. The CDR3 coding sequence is TGTGCCAGCAGTGAAGCGGCCGGGGGGGCTGGGAATTCACCCCTCCACTTT. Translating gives CASSEAAGGAGNSPLHF.

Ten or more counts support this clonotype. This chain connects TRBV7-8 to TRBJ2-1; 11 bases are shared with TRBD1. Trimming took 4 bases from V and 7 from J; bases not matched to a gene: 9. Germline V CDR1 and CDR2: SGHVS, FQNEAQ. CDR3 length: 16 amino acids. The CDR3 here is CASSSPPGQGGNEQFF. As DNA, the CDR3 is TGTGCCAGCAGCTCGCCTCCGGGACAGGGGGGGAATGAGCAGTTCTTC.

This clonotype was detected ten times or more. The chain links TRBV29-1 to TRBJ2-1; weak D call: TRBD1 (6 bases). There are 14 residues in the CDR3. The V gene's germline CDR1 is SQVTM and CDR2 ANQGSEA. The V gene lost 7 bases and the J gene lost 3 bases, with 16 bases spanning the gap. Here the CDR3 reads CSAPGHANYNEQFF. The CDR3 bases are TGCAGCGCCCCGGGACACGCAAACTACAATGAGCAGTTCTTC.

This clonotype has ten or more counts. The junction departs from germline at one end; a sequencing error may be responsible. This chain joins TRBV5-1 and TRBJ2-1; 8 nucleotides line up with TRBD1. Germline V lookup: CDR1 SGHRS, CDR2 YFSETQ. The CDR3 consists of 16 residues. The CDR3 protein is CASSLGTGRTYNEQFF. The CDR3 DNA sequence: TGCGCCAGCAGCTTGGGGACAGGGAGGACCTATAATGAGCAGTTCTTC.

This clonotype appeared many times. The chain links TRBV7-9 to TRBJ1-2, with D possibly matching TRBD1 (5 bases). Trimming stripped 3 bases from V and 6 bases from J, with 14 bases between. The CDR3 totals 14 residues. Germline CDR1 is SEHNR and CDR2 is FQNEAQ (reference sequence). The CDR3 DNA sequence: TGTGCCAGCAGCTTCCCCAGGGCAGGAGATGGCTACACCTTC. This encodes CASSFPRAGDGYTF.

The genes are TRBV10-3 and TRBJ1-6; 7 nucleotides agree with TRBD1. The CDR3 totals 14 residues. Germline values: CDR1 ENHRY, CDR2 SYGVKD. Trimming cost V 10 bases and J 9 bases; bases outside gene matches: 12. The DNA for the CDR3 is TGTGCCACCCGAGGAACAGGGGAGAGTTCACCCCTCCACTTT. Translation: CATRGTGESSPLHF.

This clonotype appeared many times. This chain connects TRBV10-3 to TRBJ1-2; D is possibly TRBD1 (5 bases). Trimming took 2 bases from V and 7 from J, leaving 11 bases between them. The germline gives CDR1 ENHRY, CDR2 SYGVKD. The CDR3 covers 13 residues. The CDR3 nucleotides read TGTGCCATCAGTGAGGGGACGAGGGGTGGCTACACCTTC. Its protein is CAISEGTRGGYTF.

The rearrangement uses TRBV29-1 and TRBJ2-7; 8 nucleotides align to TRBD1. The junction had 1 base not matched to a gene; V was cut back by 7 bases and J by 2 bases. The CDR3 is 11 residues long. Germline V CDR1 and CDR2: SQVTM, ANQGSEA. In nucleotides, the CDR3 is TGCAGCGGGACAGGGCCCTACGAGCAGTACTTC. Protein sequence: CSGTGPYEQYF.

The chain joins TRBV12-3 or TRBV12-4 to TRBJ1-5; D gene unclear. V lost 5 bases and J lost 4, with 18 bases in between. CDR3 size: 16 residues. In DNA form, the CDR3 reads TGTGCCAGCAGTCCGCATCCCGGCAGGCCAAATCAGCCCCAGCATTTT. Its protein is CASSPHPGRPNQPQHF.

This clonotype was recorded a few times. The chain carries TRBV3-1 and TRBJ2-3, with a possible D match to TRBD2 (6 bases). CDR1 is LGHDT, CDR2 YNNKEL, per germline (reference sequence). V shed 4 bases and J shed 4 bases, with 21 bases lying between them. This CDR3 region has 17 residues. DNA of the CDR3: TGTGCCAGCAGCCCCCCCGATGGGGAGCGGAGGGCAGATACGCAGTATTTT. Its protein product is CASSPPDGERRADTQYF.

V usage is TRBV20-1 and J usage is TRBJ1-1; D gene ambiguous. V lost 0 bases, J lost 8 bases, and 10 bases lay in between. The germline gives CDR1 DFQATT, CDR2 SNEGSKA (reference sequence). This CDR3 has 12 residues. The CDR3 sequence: CSAREASNEAFF. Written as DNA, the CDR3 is TGCAGTGCTAGAGAAGCCTCAAACGAAGCTTTCTTT.

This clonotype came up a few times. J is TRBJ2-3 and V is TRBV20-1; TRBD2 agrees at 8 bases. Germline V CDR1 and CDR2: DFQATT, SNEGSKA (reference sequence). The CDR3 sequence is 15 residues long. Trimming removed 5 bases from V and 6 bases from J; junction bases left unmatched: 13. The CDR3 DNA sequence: TGCAGTGCTGCCGCCCGAAGCGGGAGTTGGGATACGCAGTATTTT. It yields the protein CSAAARSGSWDTQYF.

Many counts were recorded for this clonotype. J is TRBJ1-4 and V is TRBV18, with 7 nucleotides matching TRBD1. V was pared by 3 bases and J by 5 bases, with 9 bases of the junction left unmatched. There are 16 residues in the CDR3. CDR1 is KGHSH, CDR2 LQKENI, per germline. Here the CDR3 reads CASSPQFDRVNEKLFF. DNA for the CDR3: TGTGCCAGCTCACCTCAGTTCGACAGGGTAAATGAAAAACTGTTTTTT.

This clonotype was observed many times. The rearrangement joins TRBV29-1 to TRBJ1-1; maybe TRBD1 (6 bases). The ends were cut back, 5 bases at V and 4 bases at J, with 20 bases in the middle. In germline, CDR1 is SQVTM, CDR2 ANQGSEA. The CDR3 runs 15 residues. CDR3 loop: CSVTHRVPGSTEAFF. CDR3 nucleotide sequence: TGCAGCGTTACCCACAGGGTCCCGGGAAGCACTGAAGCTTTCTTT.

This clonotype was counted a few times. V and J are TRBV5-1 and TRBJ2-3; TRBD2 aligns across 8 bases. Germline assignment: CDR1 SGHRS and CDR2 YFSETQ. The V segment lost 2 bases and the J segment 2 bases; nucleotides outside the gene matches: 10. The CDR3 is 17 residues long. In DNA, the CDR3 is TGCGCCAGCAGCTTTGTAGCGGGGTCTCCTGACACAGATACGCAGTATTTT. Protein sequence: CASSFVAGSPDTDTQYF.

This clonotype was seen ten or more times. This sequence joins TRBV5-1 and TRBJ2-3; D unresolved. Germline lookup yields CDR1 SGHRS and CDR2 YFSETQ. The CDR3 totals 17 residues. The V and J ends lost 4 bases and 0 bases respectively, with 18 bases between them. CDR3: CASSPEYSSASTDTQYF. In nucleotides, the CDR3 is TGCGCCAGCAGCCCGGAGTACAGTTCCGCTAGCACAGATACGCAGTATTTT. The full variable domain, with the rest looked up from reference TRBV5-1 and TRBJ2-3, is KAGVTQTPRYLIKTRGQQVTLSCSPISGHRSVSWYQQTPGQGLQFLFEYFSETQRNKGNFPGRFSGRQFSNSRSEMNVSTLELGDSALYLCASSPEYSSASTDTQYFGPGTRLTVL.